This record covers a single TCR beta chain. Its antigen is as yet unknown. The data derive from a study of T-cell memory formation after mild COVID-19. Study outcomes and limitations: The main location of contracting CD4+ clones was CM and EM, and that of contracting CD8+ clones was EMRA. The pre-infection memory compartment contained some responding clones, suggesting cross-reactive memory joined. The authors left the SARS-CoV-2 specificity of second-wave clones peaking on day 37 unconfirmed.

CDR3 length: 13 amino acids. V lost 3 bases to trimming and J lost 5 bases, with 8 bases between them. CDR1 and CDR2 from the germline V gene are SGHTA and FQGNSA. After 5'RACE with constant-segment primers, TCR alpha and TCR beta cDNA libraries carrying sample barcodes and UMIs were obtained. MiXCR, run by TCRdb on the 5' RACE reads, gives a single entry per CDR3 protein. The table lists roughly 560,000 distinct CDR3 sequences, approximately 20% of them singletons. This chain joins TRBV7-2 and TRBJ1-5; unclear D gene. The specimen was PBMCs or a T cell subset sorted from them (not recorded which). This sequence was found in an adult woman who had mild COVID-19 (a few samples of this study predate the infection). Cell type and time point are not known. CDR3 sequence: CASSLTSDQPQHF. As DNA, the CDR3 is TGTGCCAGCAGCTTGACAAGTGATCAGCCCCAGCATTTT.